This paragraph covers one TCR beta chain sequence. The specificity of this receptor is unknown. Within one base of it there is no much larger clone, and no base qualities were kept. The data originate from a study of identifying expanded T cells in peripheral blood (dated by TCRdb to about 2019). In terms of the full investigation: Technical replicates were generated by sequencing separate aliquots of the same genomic DNA pool, with four replicates compared pairwise.

No immune events, such as infections, were documented for the healthy donors during the collection period. To calibrate time-dependent variance in a beta-binomial model of T-cell clone differential abundance, blood repertoires from healthy donors were used as a training cohort. The training cohort included around 10 healthy donors, of whom 3 were female and 7 were male. An age range of roughly 29 to 65 years, with an average of about 45 years, was recorded for the donors. Whole blood, obtained from a commercial supplier, was collected from each healthy donor at three time points spaced roughly 14 days apart. For immunosequencing, genomic DNA was extracted from unsorted whole blood. TCRbeta CDR3 regions were profiled with the immunoSEQ Assay using bias-controlled multiplex PCR amplification of genomic DNA. The authors' analysis ran thus. To quantify the absolute abundance of each unique TCRbeta CDR3 region, the sequences were collapsed and filtered. Differential abundance was tested with a binomial (Fisher-equivalent) model and with a beta-binomial model adding time-dependent variance fitted from healthy donors. Clones with fewer than 5 combined templates were removed, and a clone was called differentially abundant if the clone's Benjamini-Hochberg FDR was below 0.01. Using the form v = (b*log(k)+a)^2, the beta-binomial variance was modeled as a function of the total template count across the two samples. The table was pulled from immuneACCESS by TCRdb, which kept in-frame rearrangements only. Such tables lose some clones; where checked, under half of the loss comes from unresolved V genes, and the rest has no known cause. D and trimming come from the DNA, and the V and J calls and clone size come from that table. The sample table records about 80,000 clones; more than 75% of these occur just once. About 20% of the sample lies in the top ten.

For CDR1 and CDR2, the germline V gene (reference sequence) lists PRHDT and FYEKMQ. Cut back by 0 bases and 4 bases, the V and J ends lie 3 bases apart. Including the terminal cysteine and phenylalanine, the CDR3 comprises 12 residues. The only DNA kept is the CDR3, 36 bases in frame from the first base. On the study overall, not on this receptor specifically: For all healthy donors, the variance in clone template counts between approximately two-week samples rose significantly as total template count increased. The binomial model flagged around 1.2 differentially abundant clones between technical replicates, compared with about 17 over around two weeks and 19 over approximately four weeks. It was expected by the authors that biological variance in healthy repertoires might increase further over much longer intervals, such as months to years. The beta-binomial model significantly reduced the number of clones called differentially abundant and the false-positive rate across all healthy-donor time intervals.

This sequence originates from a person aged 18 to 75 in good health. The sequencing input was blood. The V and J genes are TRBV13 and TRBJ1-1, with an unclear D gene assignment. The DNA sequence is TGTGCCAGCAGCTTAGGGATCACTGAAGCTTTCTTT. Protein translation: CASSLGITEAFF.